This T cell receptor (beta chain) was found in a study of blood T cell repertoires in COVID-19. The germline V gene has CDR1 SGHAT and CDR2 FQNNGV. V was clipped by 2 bases and J by 5 bases; unmatched bases: 4. This CDR3 region has 14 residues. Repertoires were generated with immunoSEQ multiplex PCR, while TCRdb's copy carries only in-frame clones and drops some. The data hold 70,000 to 100,000 clones, with roughly 82% observed a single time. Sequencing input: peripheral blood. This sequence originates from a human donor in a cohort sampled during active COVID-19. V usage is TRBV11-2 and J usage is TRBJ2-5; 8 bases are a match to TRBD1. CDR3 sequence: CASSLIRTGETQYF. The DNA of the CDR3 is TGTGCCAGCAGCTTAATTAGGACAGGGGAGACCCAGTACTTC. The whole variable domain, filled in from reference TRBV11-2 and TRBJ2-5, reads EAGVAQSPRYKIIEKRQSVAFWCNPISGHATLYWYQQILGQGPKLLIQFQNNGVVDDSQLPKDRFSAERLKGVDSTLKIQPAKLEDSAVYLCASSLIRTGETQYFGPGTRLLVL.